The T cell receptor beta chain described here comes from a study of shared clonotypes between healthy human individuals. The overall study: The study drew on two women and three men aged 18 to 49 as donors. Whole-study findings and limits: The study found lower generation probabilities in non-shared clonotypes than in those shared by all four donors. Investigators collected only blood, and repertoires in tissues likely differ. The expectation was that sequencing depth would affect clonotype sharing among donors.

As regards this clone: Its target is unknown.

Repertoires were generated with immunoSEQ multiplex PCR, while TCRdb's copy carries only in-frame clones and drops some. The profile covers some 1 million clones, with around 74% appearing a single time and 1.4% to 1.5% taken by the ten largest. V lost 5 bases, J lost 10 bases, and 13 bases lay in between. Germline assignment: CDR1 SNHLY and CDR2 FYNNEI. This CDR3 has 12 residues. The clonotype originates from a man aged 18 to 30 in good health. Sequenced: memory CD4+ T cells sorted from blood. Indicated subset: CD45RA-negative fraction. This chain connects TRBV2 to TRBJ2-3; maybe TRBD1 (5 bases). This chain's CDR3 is CASSQGQAAQYF. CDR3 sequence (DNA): TGTGCCAGCAGTCAGGGCCAGGCGGCGCAGTATTTT.